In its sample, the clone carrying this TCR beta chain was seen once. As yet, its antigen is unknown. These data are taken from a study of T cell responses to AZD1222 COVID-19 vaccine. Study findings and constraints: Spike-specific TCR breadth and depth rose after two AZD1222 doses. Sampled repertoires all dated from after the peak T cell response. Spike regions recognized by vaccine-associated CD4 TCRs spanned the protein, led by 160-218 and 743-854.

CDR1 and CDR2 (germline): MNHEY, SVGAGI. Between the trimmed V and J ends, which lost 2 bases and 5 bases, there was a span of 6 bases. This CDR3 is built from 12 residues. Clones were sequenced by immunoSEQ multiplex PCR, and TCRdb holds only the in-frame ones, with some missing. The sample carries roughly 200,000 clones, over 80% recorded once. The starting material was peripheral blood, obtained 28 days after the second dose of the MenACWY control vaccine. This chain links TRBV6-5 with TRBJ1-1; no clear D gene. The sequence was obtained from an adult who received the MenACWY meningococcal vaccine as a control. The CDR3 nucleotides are TGTGCCAGCAGTTACCCTGAGACTGAAGCTTTCTTT. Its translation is CASSYPETEAFF.